The entry that follows covers one T cell receptor (beta chain) sequence. Its antigen remains unknown. This specimen belongs to a study of T cell repertoires in cytomegalovirus infection. Background on the study: It was recently identified HLA-C-restricted and well-studied HLA-B-restricted CMV epitopes that the study used.

TCRdb analysed the reads with MiXCR anew, one entry per CDR3 protein. This sample has 340,000 or so distinct CDR3 sequences; more than 20% occur once, and the top ten carry 13%. Germline V gives CDR1 MDHEN, CDR2 SYDVKM. V lost 3 bases and J 0 bases, leaving 15 bases between the germline ends. This CDR3 contains 16 residues. This chain joins TRBV28 and TRBJ2-7; the D gene is possibly TRBD2 (6 bases). The receptor was derived from a human donor in good health (CMV status not recorded). Some clones in this sample may be carry-over from other donors' samples. The sequences come from cultured PBMCs, collected from culture after CMV antigen stimulation. The CDR3, as DNA: TGTGCCAGCAGTTTTAAGAGGGGAGGCGGCTCCTACGAGCAGTACTTC. It encodes CASSFKRGGGSYEQYF.